Each of the 7 T cell receptor beta chains below was sequenced from the same sample in a study of T cells in Graves' hyperthyroidism and ophthalmopathy. RNA transcripts gave rise to amplified TCR beta CDR3 regions. The HTBI set primed first-round TCR CDR3 RT-PCR. MiXCR, applied by TCRdb to the multiplex PCR reads, yields one record per CDR3 protein. Of about 330,000 distinct CDR3 sequences detected, approximately 14% appear once; the ten largest clones hold around 32%. Sequencing input: blood. All receptors derive from a middle-aged woman with Graves' ophthalmopathy.

This clonotype has at least ten counts. The rearrangement links TRBV5-1 to TRBJ2-3, with 9 bases that match TRBD2. The CDR3 covers 17 residues. V was pared by 0 bases and J by 1 base, with 6 bases of the junction left unmatched. Germline CDR1 is SGHRS and CDR2 is YFSETQ. The CDR3: CASSLGGTSRRTDTQYF. The CDR3, as DNA: TGCGCCAGCAGCTTGGGCGGGACTAGCAGACGCACAGATACGCAGTATTTT.

This clonotype was recorded a few times. The rearrangement joins TRBV20-1 to TRBJ2-2; no clear D. Per the germline V gene, CDR1 is DFQATT and CDR2 is SNEGSKA (reference sequence). This CDR3 has 11 residues. The V gene lost 0 bases and the J gene lost 6 bases, with 2 bases spanning the gap. CDR3 sequence (DNA): TGCAGTGCTAGAGAGGCCGGGGAGCTGTTTTTT. This encodes CSAREAGELFF.

At least ten counts were recorded for this clonotype. This chain links TRBV3-1 with TRBJ1-1; perhaps TRBD1 as D (5 bases). The germline V gene encodes CDR1 LGHDT and CDR2 YNNKEL (reference sequence). V shed 4 bases and J shed 6 bases, with 15 bases lying between them. This CDR3 spans 14 amino acids. The CDR3 loop reads CASSPGFGFSEAFF. CDR3 bases: TGTGCCAGCAGCCCAGGGTTTGGGTTTTCTGAAGCTTTCTTT. Based on the CDR3 plus reference TRBV3-1 and TRBJ1-1, the full variable domain is DTAVSQTPKYLVTQMGNDKSIKCEQNLGHDTMYWYKQDSKKFLKIMFSYNNKELIINETVPNRFSPKSPDKAHLNLHINSLELGDSAVYFCASSPGFGFSEAFFGQGTRLTVV.

This clonotype occurred many times. The V call is TRBV7-9, the J call TRBJ1-2; the D is unclear. V was pared by 0 bases and J by 4 bases, with 24 bases between. The germline CDR1 and CDR2 sequences are SEHNR and FQNEAQ (reference sequence). The CDR3 is made up of 19 amino acids. The CDR3 region has the DNA TGTGCCAGCAGCTTAGCAACGTTGTCTCAGCGGACGGTTTTCTATGGCTACACCTTC. Translated: CASSLATLSQRTVFYGYTF.

Comment on this clonotype: The CDR3 does not close with the conserved phenylalanine or tryptophan, likely indicating a read error. V gene TRBV20-1 combines with J gene TRBJ1-2; TRBD1 is a possible D gene (5 bases). V lost 6 bases to trimming and J lost 7 bases, with 18 bases between them. The CDR3 has 13 amino acids. Per germline, CDR1 DFQATT and CDR2 SNEGSKA (reference sequence). The CDR3 DNA follows: TGCAGTGCCCCGTCCGGGACGGCATTTGGCTACACCCTC. Translated, it gives CSAPSGTAFGYTL.

This clonotype was picked up a small number of times. The V call is TRBV12-3 or TRBV12-4, the J call TRBJ1-2; D ambiguous. The CDR3 is 18 amino acids. V dropped 3 bases and J dropped 2 bases, with 22 bases sitting between them. CDR3 sequence reads: CASSLDTTLPRRNYGYTF. Here the CDR3 DNA reads TGTGCCAGCAGTTTGGATACGACACTTCCCAGGAGAAACTATGGCTACACCTTC.

The chain links TRBV20-1 to TRBJ2-5, with 14 bases aligning to TRBD2. The V segment lost 6 bases and the J segment 5 bases; nucleotides outside the gene matches: 8. Germline values: CDR1 DFQATT, CDR2 SNEGSKA (reference sequence). The CDR3 has 15 residues. This CDR3 reads CSARLAGGVGETQYF. The CDR3 DNA reads TGCAGTGCAAGACTAGCGGGAGGGGTCGGGGAGACCCAGTACTTC.